This T cell receptor (beta chain) is from a study of cytomegalovirus exposure and HLA in healthy donors. Study results and caveats: Later on, a genetic analysis was performed. It linked a missense variant in DCLRE1C with V- and J-gene trimming of TCR beta. According to an earlier analysis, most TCR beta V segments yielded productive rearrangements about 90% or about 30% of the time. Likely technical artifact: a cluster of highly shared sequence variants.

The CDR3 totals 15 residues. Per germline, CDR1 SQVTM and CDR2 ANQGSEA. V lost 1 base and J lost 3, with 13 bases in between. Regarding this clone: Its antigen is currently unknown.

The PCR made use of 60 Vbeta and 13 Jbeta primers. This table comes from immunoSEQ multiplex PCR, and its TCRdb copy is limited to in-frame clones, with some not included. Of 170,000 or so clones detected, under 90% appear once; the ten largest clones hold 1.9%. This chain connects TRBV29-1 to TRBJ2-1; D might be TRBD2 (6 bases). Source material: PBMCs. The sequence was obtained from a man between 18 and 29 years old in good health and CMV-seronegative. The CDR3 DNA reads TGCAGCGTTGAAGCGACGGCGGGGTACTACAATGAGCAGTTCTTC. Translation gives CSVEATAGYYNEQFF.